The 30 T cell receptor beta chains below all came from one sample that was sequenced in a study of control samples from healthy donors and cancer patients. Clones were read by immunoSEQ multiplex PCR, and TCRdb kept only the in-frame ones, dropping some. Of 100,000 to 150,000 clones detected, approximately 92% appear once; the ten largest clones hold about 0.6%. What was sequenced was PBMCs. Source of these receptors: a man older than 75 with head and neck cancer.

The chain joins TRBV5-6 to TRBJ1-6; 8 bases are shared with TRBD1. The junction had 6 bases not matched to a gene; V was cut back by 5 bases and J by 8 bases. Germline assignment: CDR1 SGHDT and CDR2 YYEEEE. This CDR3 spans 14 amino acids. CDR3 residues: CASSWGQVDSPLHF. The CDR3 DNA reads as TGTGCCAGCAGTTGGGGACAGGTGGATTCACCCCTCCACTTT. The whole variable domain, filled in from reference TRBV5-6 and TRBJ1-6, reads DAGVTQSPTHLIKTRGQQVTLRCSPKSGHDTVSWYQQALGQGPQFIFQYYEEEERQRGNFPDRFSGHQFPNYSSELNVNALLLGDSALYLCASSWGQVDSPLHFGNGTRLTVT.

V usage is TRBV6-4 and J usage is TRBJ1-5; unclear D gene. V was clipped by 1 base and J by 2 bases, with 15 bases between them. The CDR3 is 17 amino acids. Germline V gene data show CDR1 as MRHNA and CDR2 as SNTAGT. The DNA for the CDR3 is TGTGCCAGCAGTGACTTCATCGTCTGGGAGTGCAATCAGCCCCAGCATTTT. Amino acid sequence: CASSDFIVWECNQPQHF.

This clone was seen just once. The chain has TRBV20-1 and TRBJ2-1, with 7 bases identical to TRBD2. The CDR3 is 17 residues long. The germline V gene has CDR1 DFQATT and CDR2 SNEGSKA (reference sequence). Germline trimming cut 3 bases from V and 2 bases from J; bases unmatched to any gene: 13. CDR3 amino acids: CSASASGYEGPYNEQFF. The CDR3 bases are TGCAGTGCTAGTGCTAGCGGTTACGAAGGGCCCTACAATGAGCAGTTCTTC.

The chain carries TRBV6-5 and TRBJ2-2, with D perhaps assigned TRBD1 or TRBD2 (5 bases each). CDR1 and CDR2 from the germline V gene are MNHEY and SVGAGI. CDR3 length: 14 amino acids. V was pared by 6 bases and J by 4 bases, with 12 bases between. The CDR3, as DNA: TGTGCCAGCAGCGCCGGGGCCACCACCGGGGAGCTGTTTTTT. Its protein product is CASSAGATTGELFF.

The CDR3 here is CASSVGAEGGWGYTF. The DNA for the CDR3 is TGTGCCAGCAGCGTAGGAGCTGAGGGGGGCTGGGGCTACACCTTC. This rearrangement joins TRBV9 to TRBJ1-2; maybe TRBD1 (6 bases). This CDR3 comprises 15 residues. The germline CDR1 and CDR2 sequences are SGDLS and YYNGEE. Trimming shortened V by 0 bases and J by 8 bases, and 17 bases separated the two germline ends.

The chain has TRBV5-4 and TRBJ2-2; 10 positions match TRBD2. Losses at the gene ends were 0 bases for V and 6 bases for J; bases not matched to a gene: 11. Germline CDR1 is SGHNT and CDR2 is YYREEE (reference sequence). The CDR3 covers 18 residues. DNA for the CDR3: TGTGCCAGCAGCTTGGGACTAGCGGGCCCACTTGTGGCCGGGGAGCTGTTTTTT. Amino acid sequence: CASSLGLAGPLVAGELFF.

Worth noting for this clone: One junction end disagrees with the germline gene, perhaps due to a read error. The chain recombines TRBV5-1 with TRBJ2-5; TRBD1 aligns across 10 bases. The CDR3 runs to 17 residues. Germline V gives CDR1 SGHRS, CDR2 YFSETQ. The CDR3 DNA reads TGCGCCAGCAACTTGTACGCCGGGACAGGGGTTGGAGAGACCCAGTACTTC. Translation gives CASNLYAGTGVGETQYF.

In its sample, this clone was seen once. The chain recombines TRBV2 with TRBJ1-1; D is unresolved. CDR3 length: 11 residues. Trimming cost V 2 bases and J 6 bases, with 4 bases left between them. CDR1 is SNHLY and CDR2 is FYNNEI in the germline V gene. The DNA for the CDR3 is TGTGCCAGCAGTGAAATGGCTGAAGCTTTCTTT. It yields the protein CASSEMAEAFF.

The chain combines TRBV7-2 with TRBJ1-2, with unresolved D. V was trimmed by 2 bases and J by 5 bases, leaving 12 bases between them. This CDR3 is built from 14 residues. Germline loops: CDR1 SGHTA, CDR2 FQGNSA. Here the CDR3 DNA reads TGTGCCAGCAGCTTAAATATCCGGGGTTATGGCTACACCTTC. Protein sequence: CASSLNIRGYGYTF.

CDR3 in DNA: TGTGCCATCAGTGGCCCACAGACGGCTCCCCAGCATTTT. It translates to CAISGPQTAPQHF. This sequence joins TRBV10-3 and TRBJ1-5; the D is unclear. CDR1 is ENHRY, CDR2 SYGVKD, per germline. V was pared by 4 bases and J by 10 bases, with 14 bases between. CDR3 size: 13 residues.

This chain links TRBV5-5 with TRBJ1-2; D unclear. The CDR3 is made up of 14 amino acids. Deletions cut 0 bases from V and 3 bases from J, with 9 bases between. Per the germline V gene, CDR1 is SGHKS and CDR2 is YYEKEE (reference sequence). The CDR3 DNA reads TGTGCCAGCAGCTTGGCCCGGACCGACTATGGCTACACCTTC. Translation: CASSLARTDYGYTF.

This chain joins TRBV2 and TRBJ1-6; TRBD1 is a possible D gene (6 bases). CDR1 SNHLY and CDR2 FYNNEI come from the germline V gene. V was clipped by 4 bases and J by 9 bases, with 16 bases between them. There are 15 residues in the CDR3. This CDR3 is CASSAYRVDASPLHF. The DNA of the CDR3 is TGTGCCAGCAGTGCATACAGGGTAGACGCTTCACCCCTCCACTTT.

The V call is TRBV5-4, the J call TRBJ1-1, with unresolved D. This CDR3 region has 15 residues. Germline assignment: CDR1 SGHNT and CDR2 YYREEE (reference sequence). V was shortened by 4 bases and J by 1 base, with 14 bases between the two germline ends. CDR3 sequence (DNA): TGTGCCAGCAGCCCCGAAATAGAGCGGAACACTGAAGCTTTCTTT. It translates to CASSPEIERNTEAFF.

V gene TRBV5-1 combines with J gene TRBJ1-1; 10 bases match TRBD1. This CDR3 has 12 amino acids. J gave up 6 bases and V 4 bases, and 0 bases lay outside the gene matches. Germline CDR1 is SGHRS and CDR2 is YFSETQ. The CDR3 loop is CASSGQGAEAFF. The CDR3, as DNA: TGCGCCAGCAGCGGACAGGGGGCTGAAGCTTTCTTT.

The chain is built from TRBV7-8 and TRBJ2-7, with 8 bases that match TRBD1. This CDR3 spans 15 amino acids. Germline V gene sequence: CDR1 SGHVS, CDR2 FQNEAQ. V dropped 5 bases and J dropped 5; count of bases not matched to a gene: 11. The CDR3 loop reads CASSNPQGAIHEQYF. For the CDR3, the DNA is TGTGCCAGCAGCAACCCCCAGGGGGCTATCCACGAGCAGTACTTC.

V is TRBV10-3 and J is TRBJ1-2; unclear D gene. The CDR3 loop spans 14 amino acids. The germline V and J ends were trimmed by 2 bases and 5 bases, with 12 bases remaining between them. CDR1 is ENHRY and CDR2 is SYGVKD in the germline V gene. The CDR3 sequence: CAISENGWAYGYTF. The DNA of the CDR3 is TGTGCCATCAGTGAGAACGGGTGGGCGTATGGCTACACCTTC.

V and J are TRBV7-2 and TRBJ1-5, with unresolved D. This CDR3 is 13 amino acids long. Germline values: CDR1 SGHTA, CDR2 FQGNSA. V was pared by 2 bases and J by 5 bases, with 7 bases between. The CDR3, as DNA: TGTGCCAGCAGCTTAACAGATTATCAGCCCCAGCATTTT. Protein product: CASSLTDYQPQHF.

The chain employs TRBV3-1 (or the pseudogene TRBV3-2) and TRBJ1-2; 9 bases match TRBD1. The CDR3 consists of 15 residues. Looked up from germline, CDR1 is LGHDT and CDR2 is YNNKEL (reference sequence). V lost 4 bases to trimming and J lost 6 bases; unmatched junction nucleotides: 9. The CDR3 nucleotides read TGTGCCAGCAGCCCCTTGGACAGGGGAGGGGATGGCTACACCTTC. Amino acid sequence: CASSPLDRGGDGYTF.

The chain has TRBV7-6 and TRBJ2-1; 14 bases fit TRBD2. The V segment lost 4 bases and the J segment 5 bases; nucleotides outside the gene matches: 1. The CDR3 runs 15 residues. CDR1 is SGHVS and CDR2 is FNYEAQ in the germline V gene. The CDR3, as DNA: TGTGCCAGCAGCTCGGGACTAGCGGGAGACAATGAGCAGTTCTTC. Its protein is CASSSGLAGDNEQFF.

The chain is built from TRBV28 and TRBJ1-2, with a possible D match to TRBD1 (5 bases). The CDR3 runs to 14 residues. Germline V gives CDR1 MDHEN, CDR2 SYDVKM. V was cut by 5 bases and J by 6 bases, with 16 bases left in between. The CDR3 region is CASSPDSLLDGYTF. The CDR3 nucleotides are TGTGCCAGCAGTCCTGACAGCCTCCTCGATGGCTACACCTTC.

The DNA for the CDR3 is TGTGCCAGCAGCTTGGCGGTAATTGTCACAGATACGCAGTATTTT. Protein sequence: CASSLAVIVTDTQYF. J is TRBJ2-3 and V is TRBV5-8; D remains ambiguous. V was shortened by 0 bases and J by 2 bases, with 10 bases between the two germline ends. Germline V CDR1 and CDR2: SGHTS, YDEGEE. The CDR3 sequence is 15 residues long. Filled out from reference TRBV5-8 and TRBJ2-3, the complete variable domain reads EAGVTQSPTHLIKTRGQQATLRCSPISGHTSVYWYQQALGLGLQFLLWYDEGEERNRGNFPPRFSGRQFPNYSSELNVNALELEDSALYLCASSLAVIVTDTQYFGPGTRLTVL.

The CDR3 bases are TGTGCCACCAGCAGGACGGACAGGGGGCCGTACAATGAGCAGTTCTTC. It translates to CATSRTDRGPYNEQFF. The J gene is TRBJ2-1, the V gene TRBV15; 11 positions match TRBD1. V shed 3 bases and J 4 bases; nucleotides not matched to a gene: 5. This CDR3 is built from 16 residues. Germline V gives CDR1 LNHNV, CDR2 YYDKDF (reference sequence).

The chain has TRBV20-1 and TRBJ1-1; no clear D gene. The CDR3 runs to 11 residues. V lost 0 bases, J lost 5 bases, and 4 bases lay in between. CDR1 and CDR2 (germline): DFQATT, SNEGSKA (reference sequence). Written as DNA, the CDR3 is TGCAGTGCTAGAGAAAAGACTGAAGCTTTCTTT. Residues: CSAREKTEAFF.

The chain employs TRBV7-8 and TRBJ1-1; D is undetermined. The germline CDR1 and CDR2 sequences are SGHVS and FQNEAQ. Trimming cost V 5 bases and J 2 bases, with 12 bases left between them. The CDR3 runs to 14 residues. The CDR3 loop is CASSNRGRNTEAFF. CDR3 coding DNA: TGTGCCAGCAGCAACCGTGGGAGAAACACTGAAGCTTTCTTT.

This sequence joins TRBV6-5 and TRBJ2-7; 7 nucleotides align to TRBD1. The J segment lost 7 bases and the V segment lost 8 bases, leaving 11 bases of the junction unmatched. The CDR3 contains 13 residues. Germline V CDR1 and CDR2: MNHEY, SVGAGI. Written as DNA, the CDR3 is TGTGCCAGCTGGCCGATATCGACAGGGGAGCAGTACTTC. Its protein is CASWPISTGEQYF.

The rearrangement uses TRBV7-2 and TRBJ2-5, with unresolved D. Looked up from germline, CDR1 is SGHTA and CDR2 is FQGNSA. CDR3 length: 14 residues. V was trimmed by 1 base and J by 7 bases, leaving 13 bases between them. The CDR3 protein is CASSLGQSPGTQYF. CDR3 bases: TGTGCCAGCAGCTTAGGCCAGAGCCCTGGGACCCAGTACTTC. Supplemented by reference TRBV7-2 and TRBJ2-5, the full variable domain reads GAGVSQSPSNKVTEKGKDVELRCDPISGHTALYWYRQSLGQGLEFLIYFQGNSAPDKSGLPSDRFSAERTGGSVSTLTIQRTQQEDSAVYLCASSLGQSPGTQYFGPGTRLLVL.

J is TRBJ1-1 and V is TRBV6-4; D is ambiguous. The CDR3 is 14 residues long. CDR1 and CDR2 (germline): MRHNA, SNTAGT. Deletions cut 3 bases from V and 1 base from J, with 9 bases between. The DNA of the CDR3 is TGTGCCAGCAGTGAGGAGGGTTCGAACACTGAAGCTTTCTTT. Translation gives CASSEEGSNTEAFF.

This chain joins TRBV19 and TRBJ2-3; 13 nucleotides match TRBD2. J was trimmed by 0 bases and V by 10 bases; bases with no gene match: 4. Germline CDR1 reads LNHDA; CDR2 reads SQIVND (reference sequence). The CDR3 has 15 amino acids. The CDR3 protein is CATRTSGGSTDTQYF. The CDR3 DNA reads TGTGCCACCCGGACTAGCGGGGGCAGCACAGATACGCAGTATTTT. The whole variable domain, filled in from reference TRBV19 and TRBJ2-3, reads DGGITQSPKYLFRKEGQNVTLSCEQNLNHDAMYWYRQDPGQGLRLIYYSQIVNDFQKGDIAEGYSVSREKKESFPLTVTSAQKNPTAFYLCATRTSGGSTDTQYFGPGTRLTVL.

This clone was observed a single time. The chain has TRBV20-1 and TRBJ1-5; D is uncertain. The CDR3 runs to 13 residues. Trimming removed 3 bases from V and 11 bases from J, with 17 bases in between. The germline V gene encodes CDR1 DFQATT and CDR2 SNEGSKA (reference sequence). The CDR3 loop is CSASRFGDEAQHF. As DNA, the CDR3 is TGCAGTGCTAGTCGGTTTGGAGATGAGGCCCAGCATTTT.

This clone was observed once. The V and J genes are TRBV7-9 and TRBJ2-5, with TRBD2 identical over 8 bases. Looked up from germline, CDR1 is SEHNR and CDR2 is FQNEAQ (reference sequence). Germline trimming cut 5 bases from V and 0 bases from J; bases unmatched to any gene: 5. The CDR3 extends over 15 amino acids. The DNA of the CDR3 is TGTGCCAGCAGCCCCGGGACTAGTCACCAAGAGACCCAGTACTTC. Its translation: CASSPGTSHQETQYF.